Below, 4 T cell receptor beta chains from the same sample are listed, as sequenced in a study of T cell repertoires and HLA-DP antigens. Measured with immunoSEQ multiplex PCR; TCRdb has only the in-frame clones, and not every one. The profile shows about 73,000 clones, over 75% of them singletons. Antigens for these TCRs are unknown. Source material: CD4+ T cells from PBMCs. The receptors stem from a man between 60 and 70 years old in good health and CMV-seronegative.

The gene calls are TRBV10-3 and TRBJ2-5; D not resolved. CDR3 length equals 14 residues. The ends were cut back, 7 bases at V and 0 bases at J, with 12 bases in the middle. Germline CDR1 ENHRY, CDR2 SYGVKD. Here the CDR3 DNA reads TGTGCCATCAAGGACCATCCGTACCAAGAGACCCAGTACTTC. Its translation: CAIKDHPYQETQYF.

The V gene is TRBV27, the J gene TRBJ2-1, with 8 bases lining up with TRBD2. Germline V gene data show CDR1 as MNHEY and CDR2 as SMNVEV (reference sequence). This CDR3 contains 18 residues. Losses at the gene ends were 3 bases for V and 10 bases for J; bases not matched to a gene: 20. The DNA of the CDR3 is TGTGCCAGCAGTTTCCGTGCGGGCACTAGCGGCCTCATAGTCGAGCAGTTCTTC. Its protein product is CASSFRAGTSGLIVEQFF.

The rearrangement joins TRBV30 to TRBJ2-2; unclear D gene. V lost 4 bases to trimming and J lost 0 bases, with 9 bases between them. The CDR3 extends over 14 amino acids. The germline CDR1 and CDR2 sequences are GTSNPN and SVGIG (reference sequence). The CDR3 loop reads CAWILAANTGELFF. Written as DNA, the CDR3 is TGTGCCTGGATACTTGCGGCGAACACCGGGGAGCTGTTTTTT.

This clone was observed once. The chain employs TRBV21-1 and TRBJ2-7; TRBD1 is the table's D call, not checked against the DNA. TRBV21-1 is labeled a pseudogene. This CDR3 contains 15 residues. The CDR3 loop reads CASSKDGRGHCEQYV. In nucleotides, the CDR3 is TGTGCCAGCAGCAAAGATGGCAGGGGGCACTGCGAGCAGTACGTC.